This TCR beta chain was identified in a study of Tregs in tolerant kidney transplant recipients. Overall study results and limits: Biological reproducibility was not directly addressed, but technical replication error appeared minimal.

Details on this clone: Its specificity is not known.

The ends were cut back, 0 bases at V and 7 bases at J, with 2 bases in the middle. The CDR3 spans 11 residues. The V gene's germline CDR1 is SGHRS and CDR2 YFSETQ. Some clones are missing from TCRdb's copy, which holds only in-frame ones; the method was immunoSEQ multiplex PCR. The table has around 20,000 clones, around four fifths seen once. The V call is TRBV5-1, the J call TRBJ2-1; D is uncertain. The sequenced sample consisted of Tregs from blood. The source is a human donor in good health. Here the CDR3 DNA reads TGCGCCAGCAGCTTGGCAAATGAGCAGTTCTTC. This translates into CASSLANEQFF.